The 26 T cell receptor beta chains listed next were all sequenced from one sample in a study of cytomegalovirus exposure and HLA in healthy donors. In the PCR, 60 Vbeta and 13 Jbeta primers were used. The data were produced by immunoSEQ multiplex PCR, yet TCRdb's version contains in-frame clones alone and is incomplete. The sample comprises approximately 190,000 clones, 81% of which are singletons, and less than 4.5% rests with the top ten. Specimen: PBMCs. These receptors all stem from a man aged 45-65 years in good health and CMV-seronegative.

The DNA of the CDR3 is TGTGCCAGCAGTTTCAAGTCAGGGGGCTACACCGGGGAGCTGTTTTTT. This sequence encodes CASSFKSGGYTGELFF. The J gene is TRBJ2-2, the V gene TRBV6-5; 8 bases are shared with TRBD1. The V gene's germline CDR1 is MNHEY and CDR2 SVGAGI. J gave up 3 bases and V 4 bases, and 7 bases lay outside the gene matches. This CDR3 is built from 16 residues.

J is TRBJ2-7 and V is TRBV18, with TRBD1 identical over 9 bases. The CDR3 runs 15 residues. The V segment lost 0 bases and the J segment 3 bases; nucleotides outside the gene matches: 3. From germline, CDR1 is KGHSH and CDR2 LQKENI. CDR3 in amino acids: CASSPPGGQGYEQYF. CDR3 in DNA: TGTGCCAGCTCACCACCAGGGGGACAGGGCTACGAGCAGTACTTC.

CDR3 nucleotides: TGTGCCAGCAACCCCGGCAGGACTGCCTACGAGCAGTACTTC. Translated, it gives CASNPGRTAYEQYF. V gene TRBV6-1 combines with J gene TRBJ2-7; possible D gene TRBD2, 5 bases. CDR3 size: 14 residues. V was pared by 7 bases and J by 2 bases, with 15 bases between. The germline V gene encodes CDR1 MNHNS and CDR2 SASEGT.

CDR3 in DNA: TGTGCCAGCAGCCAGGGACTCAATTCACCCCTCCACTTT. The encoded protein is CASSQGLNSPLHF. This chain joins TRBV7-2 and TRBJ1-6; a weak D match, TRBD1 (5 bases). V shed 5 bases and J shed 7 bases, with 9 bases lying between them. This CDR3 region has 13 residues. CDR1 and CDR2 (germline): SGHTA, FQGNSA.

The chain employs TRBV2 and TRBJ2-5, with D possibly matching TRBD1 (6 bases). Trimming left V 4 bases short and J 1 base short, with 10 bases between. Germline V gene lookup returns CDR1 SNHLY and CDR2 FYNNEI. CDR3 length equals 14 residues. CDR3 residues: CASSAGQLQETQYF. In DNA form, the CDR3 reads TGTGCCAGCAGTGCCGGACAGCTCCAAGAGACCCAGTACTTC.

The chain joins TRBV5-1 to TRBJ1-1, with 8 positions matching TRBD1. This CDR3 has 15 residues. Per the germline V gene, CDR1 is SGHRS and CDR2 is YFSETQ. V was clipped by 5 bases and J by 0 bases; unmatched bases: 6. CDR3 in DNA: TGCGCCAGCAGGATCCAGGGGGCGGTGAACACTGAAGCTTTCTTT. Translation: CASRIQGAVNTEAFF.

This clone has just a few counts. This rearrangement joins TRBV7-3 to TRBJ1-2; D uncertain. Looked up from germline, CDR1 is SGHTA and CDR2 is FQGTGA. This CDR3 is 12 amino acids long. V lost 5 bases, J lost 5 bases, and 9 bases lay in between. The DNA of the CDR3 is TGTGCCAGCAGCGCCGGGGTATATGGCTACACCTTC. It yields the protein CASSAGVYGYTF.

This clone was seen once. CDR3 DNA: TGTGCCAGCAGCTTAGCAGGGTACAATGAGCAGTTCTTC. Encoded protein: CASSLAGYNEQFF. This chain uses TRBV13 with TRBJ2-1; tentatively, D is TRBD1 (5 bases). V dropped 1 base and J dropped 4 bases, with 5 bases sitting between them. Germline V lookup: CDR1 PRHDT, CDR2 FYEKMQ (reference sequence). The length of the CDR3 is 13 residues.

This chain uses TRBV5-6 with TRBJ1-6; 7 nucleotides line up with TRBD1. J gave up 7 bases and V 5 bases, and 9 bases lay outside the gene matches. Germline V lookup: CDR1 SGHDT, CDR2 YYEEEE. The CDR3 covers 15 residues. The CDR3 coding sequence is TGTGCCAGCAGTGGGTCGACAGGGAGAAATTCACCCCTCCACTTT. Its translation is CASSGSTGRNSPLHF.

The chain recombines TRBV4-3 with TRBJ2-6; TRBD1 agrees at 7 bases. CDR1 is LGHNA, CDR2 YSLEER, per germline. The CDR3 is 18 residues long. The V and J ends lost 0 bases and 4 bases, in that order; junction bases with no gene match: 9. In nucleotides, the CDR3 is TGCGCCAGCAGCCAAGAGGGGCAGGGGGTATCGGGGGCCAACGTCCTGACTTTC. This codes for CASSQEGQGVSGANVLTF.

This chain links TRBV7-6 with TRBJ2-5; D call uncertain. CDR1 is SGHVS, CDR2 FNYEAQ, per germline. V gave up 1 base and J gave up 1 base, with 10 bases separating them. The CDR3 is made up of 15 amino acids. CDR3 loop: CASSLGAGSQETQYF. In DNA form, the CDR3 reads TGTGCCAGCAGCTTAGGTGCAGGTAGCCAAGAGACCCAGTACTTC.

V is TRBV30 and J is TRBJ2-5; TRBD2 agrees at 7 bases. The CDR3 runs to 13 residues. Germline V CDR1 and CDR2: GTSNPN, SVGIG (reference sequence). Trimming removed 1 base from V and 5 bases from J; junction bases left unmatched: 4. The CDR3, as DNA: TGTGCCTGGAGTGGAGGGGAGGGGGAGACCCAGTACTTC. This encodes CAWSGGEGETQYF.

The V gene is TRBV19, the J gene TRBJ2-3; 8 positions match TRBD1. The CDR3 sequence is 14 residues long. The V segment lost 2 bases and the J segment 4 bases; nucleotides outside the gene matches: 2. CDR1 and CDR2 (germline): LNHDA, SQIVND (reference sequence). The CDR3 nucleotides read TGTGCCAGTAGTATACAGGGGGCATCAGATACGCAGTATTTT. Protein: CASSIQGASDTQYF.

The genes are TRBV10-3 and TRBJ1-6; 9 positions match TRBD1. CDR1 is ENHRY, CDR2 SYGVKD, per germline. The CDR3 spans 16 residues. With V trimmed by 0 bases and J by 7 bases, 4 bases remained unmatched. The CDR3 DNA sequence: TGTGCCATCAGTGAGTCGTCAGGACAGGGGAATTCACCCCTCCACTTT. Its protein product is CAISESSGQGNSPLHF.

In this sample, this clone turned up a few times. The chain carries TRBV7-9 and TRBJ1-1; D perhaps matches TRBD1 (5 bases). Deletions cut 5 bases from V and 1 base from J, with 14 bases between. The CDR3 is 15 residues long. Germline CDR1 reads SEHNR; CDR2 reads FQNEAQ (reference sequence). The CDR3 DNA sequence: TGTGCCAGCAGCCACTGGACACTCCAGAACACTGAAGCTTTCTTT. It translates to CASSHWTLQNTEAFF.

The gene calls are TRBV5-1 and TRBJ2-2; tentatively, D is TRBD1 (6 bases). The ends were cut back, 8 bases at V and 1 base at J, with 12 bases in the middle. Germline values: CDR1 SGHRS, CDR2 YFSETQ. This CDR3 has 14 residues. The CDR3 spells CASSGTLNTGELFF. CDR3 bases: TGCGCCAGTTCCGGGACATTGAACACCGGGGAGCTGTTTTTT.

This chain links TRBV7-2 with TRBJ1-1; no reliable D call. With 3 bases removed from V and 7 bases from J, the gap between germline ends came to 6 bases. Germline lookup yields CDR1 SGHTA and CDR2 FQGNSA. There are 11 residues in the CDR3. CDR3 amino acids: CASSLQVEAFF. CDR3 in DNA: TGTGCCAGCAGCTTGCAGGTTGAAGCTTTCTTT.

The chain combines TRBV7-9 with TRBJ1-4, with D possibly matching TRBD1 (5 bases). This CDR3 contains 14 residues. Germline V gene lookup returns CDR1 SEHNR and CDR2 FQNEAQ (reference sequence). V was cut by 4 bases and J by 5 bases, with 11 bases left in between. CDR3 sequence: CASSSGLRNEKLFF. CDR3 coding DNA: TGTGCCAGCAGCTCGGGACTGAGGAATGAAAAACTGTTTTTT.

This chain joins TRBV9 and TRBJ2-2; D is possibly TRBD1 (6 bases). Trimming cost V 4 bases and J 5 bases, with 9 bases left between them. The CDR3 covers 13 residues. Germline V gives CDR1 SGDLS, CDR2 YYNGEE. The CDR3 sequence: CASSPTGTGELFF. The CDR3, as DNA: TGTGCCAGCAGCCCAACAGGGACCGGGGAGCTGTTTTTT.

J is TRBJ2-2 and V is TRBV7-9; weak D call: TRBD1 (5 bases). V gave up 6 bases and J gave up 6 bases, with 14 bases separating them. The CDR3 extends over 14 amino acids. CDR1 is SEHNR and CDR2 is FQNEAQ in the germline V gene (reference sequence). CDR3 in amino acids: CASRVDRGPGELFF. Written as DNA, the CDR3 is TGTGCCAGCAGGGTGGATAGGGGCCCCGGGGAGCTGTTTTTT.

This CDR3 is CASSPRDRGKTGELFF. Written as DNA, the CDR3 is TGCGCCAGCAGCCCCCGGGACAGGGGAAAGACCGGGGAGCTGTTTTTT. This chain joins TRBV5-1 and TRBJ2-2; 10 positions match TRBD1. The V and J ends lost 4 bases and 5 bases, in that order; junction bases with no gene match: 8. Germline V lookup: CDR1 SGHRS, CDR2 YFSETQ. The CDR3 extends over 16 amino acids. Variable domain in full (rest from reference TRBV5-1 and TRBJ2-2): KAGVTQTPRYLIKTRGQQVTLSCSPISGHRSVSWYQQTPGQGLQFLFEYFSETQRNKGNFPGRFSGRQFSNSRSEMNVSTLELGDSALYLCASSPRDRGKTGELFFGEGSRLTVL.

This chain links TRBV19 with TRBJ2-7, with D perhaps TRBD2 (5 bases). Looked up from germline, CDR1 is LNHDA and CDR2 is SQIVND (reference sequence). V lost 10 bases and J lost 0, with 13 bases in between. CDR3 length equals 13 residues. CDR3 DNA sequence: TGTGCCACCGCCCCGGGGATCTCCTACGAGCAGTACTTC. Its protein product is CATAPGISYEQYF.

The rearrangement joins TRBV30 to TRBJ2-7; D might be TRBD2 (6 bases). Germline V gene sequence: CDR1 GTSNPN, CDR2 SVGIG (reference sequence). Trimming left V 2 bases short and J 3 bases short, with 11 bases between. The length of the CDR3 is 13 residues. CDR3 region: CAWSPGSNYEQYF. CDR3 in DNA: TGTGCCTGGAGTCCCGGGAGCAACTACGAGCAGTACTTC.

Only one count was recorded for this clone. The chain couples TRBV6-4 to TRBJ1-1, with a tentative D call TRBD1 (6 bases). The length of the CDR3 is 13 residues. With 3 bases removed from V and 4 bases from J, the gap between germline ends came to 9 bases. Germline CDR1 and CDR2: MRHNA and SNTAGT. The CDR3: CASSEGGGTEAFF. The CDR3 nucleotides read TGTGCCAGCAGTGAAGGGGGGGGCACTGAAGCTTTCTTT.

The gene calls are TRBV15 and TRBJ1-1; D gene unclear. CDR1 and CDR2 (germline): LNHNV, YYDKDF (reference sequence). This CDR3 has 14 residues. Trimming pared 1 base from V and 5 bases from J, leaving 11 bases between. The CDR3 loop reads CATSRGYSGTEAFF. The CDR3, as DNA: TGTGCCACCAGCAGAGGTTACTCGGGGACTGAAGCTTTCTTT.

Remarks on this clone: The germline gene is not matched at one end of the junction; a read error may be the cause. The chain combines TRBV2 with TRBJ2-7; 10 bases agree with TRBD1. The CDR3 is 14 amino acids. Germline V gene data show CDR1 as SNHLY and CDR2 as FYNNEI. The CDR3, as DNA: TGTGCCAGCAGAGACGGACAGGGGGGGCGAAGTACAGACTTC. Amino acid sequence: CASRDGQGGRSTDF.